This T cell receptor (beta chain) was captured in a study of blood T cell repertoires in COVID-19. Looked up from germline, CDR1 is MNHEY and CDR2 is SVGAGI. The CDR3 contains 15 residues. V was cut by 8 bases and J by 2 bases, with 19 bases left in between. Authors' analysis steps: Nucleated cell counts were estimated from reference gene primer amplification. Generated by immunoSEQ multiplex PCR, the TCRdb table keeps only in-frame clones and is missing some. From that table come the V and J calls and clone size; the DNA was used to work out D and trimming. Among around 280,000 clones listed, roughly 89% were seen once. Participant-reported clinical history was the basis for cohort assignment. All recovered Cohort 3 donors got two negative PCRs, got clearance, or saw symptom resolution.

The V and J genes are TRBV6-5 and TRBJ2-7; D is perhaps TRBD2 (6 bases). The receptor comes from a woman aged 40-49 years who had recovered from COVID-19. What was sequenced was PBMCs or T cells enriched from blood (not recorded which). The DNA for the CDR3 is TGTGCCAGCGGGGGGACCTCACGACCTACCTACGAGCAGTACTTC. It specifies CASGGTSRPTYEQYF.